Listed here are 4 T cell receptor beta chains from one sample, sequenced in a study of blood T cell repertoires in COVID-19 (dated by TCRdb to the early 2020s). Libraries were made using the immunoSEQ multiplex PCR assay. TCRdb's version of the immuneACCESS table is confined to in-frame rearrangements and falls short of the full clone set. An unresolved V gene accounts for under half of the shortfall where checked; the remainder is of unknown origin. Across this sample there are some 97,000 clones, with 80% seen only once. Around 29% of the sample is in the top ten clones. Input material: peripheral blood. The origin of the receptors is a man aged 70 or older with active or convalescent COVID-19.

This rearrangement joins TRBV29-1 to TRBJ2-5, with 10 bases identical to TRBD1. V shed 1 base, J shed 5 bases, and the junction held 4 bases outside the gene matches. Germline V gives CDR1 SQVTM, CDR2 ANQGSEA. This CDR3 region has 14 residues. The CDR3 is CSVEGDRGFETQYF. The CDR3 DNA is TGCAGCGTTGAAGGGGACAGGGGATTTGAGACCCAGTACTTC.

The rearrangement links TRBV6-5 to TRBJ2-7; 9 nucleotides line up with TRBD2. This CDR3 has 12 amino acids. CDR1 is MNHEY, CDR2 SVGAGI, per germline. Trimming at V came to 6 bases and at J to 3 bases, leaving 0 bases not matched to a gene. CDR3 residues: CASRTSGYEQYF. The DNA of the CDR3 is TGTGCCAGCAGGACTAGCGGCTACGAGCAGTACTTC.

The gene calls are TRBV19 and TRBJ1-5; weak D call: TRBD1 (6 bases). Per germline, CDR1 LNHDA and CDR2 SQIVND (reference sequence). The V end lost 4 bases, the J end lost 5 bases, and 15 bases lay between the germline ends. The CDR3 spans 15 residues. The CDR3 region has the DNA TGTGCCAGTAGTAAAGGGCAGGGGACCTATCAGCCCCAGCATTTT. Residues: CASSKGQGTYQPQHF.

Only one count was recorded for this clone. The chain has TRBV7-2 and TRBJ2-3; no clear D gene. The V end was cut by 2 bases, the J end by 0 bases, with 18 bases between. The CDR3 length is 18 residues. Germline CDR1 and CDR2: SGHTA and FQGNSA. The CDR3 DNA is TGTGCCAGCAGCTTAAATGTGGGTCAGGCCACGAGCACAGATACGCAGTATTTT. Residues: CASSLNVGQATSTDTQYF. Full variable domain (missing parts from reference TRBV7-2 and TRBJ2-3): GAGVSQSPSNKVTEKGKDVELRCDPISGHTALYWYRQSLGQGLEFLIYFQGNSAPDKSGLPSDRFSAERTGGSVSTLTIQRTQQEDSAVYLCASSLNVGQATSTDTQYFGPGTRLTVL.